What follows describes a single T cell receptor beta chain. This specimen belongs to a study of blood T cell repertoires in COVID-19. Study background: Collection of acute and convalescent COVID-19 samples took place in the United States, Italy and Spain.

Measured with immunoSEQ multiplex PCR; TCRdb has only the in-frame clones, and not every one. The sample has 140,000 to 150,000 clones, around 82% seen once; the top ten hold approximately 6%. V lost 3 bases to trimming and J lost 4 bases; unmatched junction nucleotides: 6. The CDR3 runs to 14 residues. Germline V CDR1 and CDR2: DFQATT, SNEGSKA (reference sequence). The chain carries TRBV20-1 and TRBJ1-5, with 7 bases identical to TRBD1. The sequenced sample was PBMCs or T cells enriched from blood (not recorded which). This receptor was taken from a woman in her 50s who had recovered from COVID-19. The CDR3 spells CSASTGALNQPQHF. CDR3 DNA sequence: TGCAGTGCTAGTACAGGGGCCCTAAATCAGCCCCAGCATTTT.